A single sample is the source of the 31 T cell receptor beta chains below, sequenced in a study of human thymus T cells. Resections obtained during corrective heart surgery supplied the thymus tissue. Measured with immunoSEQ multiplex PCR; TCRdb has only the in-frame clones, and not every one. The sample yields roughly 130,000 clones, about 93% seen once. The material sequenced was thymus tissue. The receptors were sampled from a boy in the first two years of life with a congenital heart defect but otherwise immunologically healthy.

This clone was seen a handful of times. V and J are TRBV28 and TRBJ1-2; D is uncertain. Germline-derived CDR1 and CDR2 are MDHEN and SYDVKM. The CDR3 runs to 12 residues. V shed 8 bases and J shed 8 bases, with 15 bases lying between them. DNA for the CDR3: TGTGCCAGCTGGCCCTCCTTGGGGGGCTACACCTTC. Translation: CASWPSLGGYTF.

The rearrangement links TRBV7-6 to TRBJ2-3; 7 bases are shared with TRBD2. The CDR3 contains 16 residues. The V gene's germline CDR1 is SGHVS and CDR2 FNYEAQ. V lost 1 base, J lost 5 bases, and 9 bases stayed unmatched. The DNA for the CDR3 is TGTGCCAGCAGCTTAGTCCGGGGCCGGGGGGTAGATACGCAGTATTTT. Translation gives CASSLVRGRGVDTQYF.

The chain couples TRBV19 to TRBJ2-7; 11 nucleotides match TRBD1. The V and J ends lost 5 bases and 4 bases, in that order; junction bases with no gene match: 4. Germline V gene sequence: CDR1 LNHDA, CDR2 SQIVND (reference sequence). The CDR3 is 14 amino acids. The CDR3 sequence: CASSLGQGAYEQYF. The DNA of the CDR3 is TGTGCCAGTAGTTTAGGACAGGGGGCTTACGAGCAGTACTTC.

This CDR3 is CASSPQPQRGDTYNEQFF. DNA of the CDR3: TGTGCCAGCAGCCCCCAACCTCAGCGGGGGGACACCTACAATGAGCAGTTCTTC. The chain uses TRBV14 and TRBJ2-1, with 9 bases that match TRBD2. This CDR3 is built from 18 residues. Trimming cost V 4 bases and J 2 bases; bases outside gene matches: 12. Germline CDR1 and CDR2: SGHDN and FVKESK.

The chain employs TRBV7-3 and TRBJ1-2; TRBD1 matches at 7 bases. From germline, CDR1 is SGHTA and CDR2 FQGTGA. The CDR3 is 11 amino acids. Trimming cost V 8 bases and J 6 bases; bases outside gene matches: 3. In DNA form, the CDR3 reads TGTGCCAGCGGGCAGGGGGATGGCTACACCTTC. Translation gives CASGQGDGYTF.

This clone appeared a single time. The CDR3 nucleotides read TGTGCCAGCAGTGAGGGCGGTGGTGAAGCTTTCTTT. Protein: CASSEGGGEAFF. The chain carries TRBV25-1 and TRBJ1-1, with D hard to call. V shed 3 bases and J shed 7 bases, with 9 bases lying between them. Germline assignment: CDR1 MGHDK and CDR2 SYGVNS. The CDR3 is made up of 12 amino acids.

The chain combines TRBV5-4 with TRBJ2-7; D is unclear. The CDR3 is made up of 13 amino acids. V dropped 0 bases and J dropped 5 bases, with 9 bases sitting between them. Germline V gives CDR1 SGHNT, CDR2 YYREEE (reference sequence). In DNA form, the CDR3 reads TGTGCCAGCAGCTTGGCAGGTCCCCACGAGCAGTACTTC. The encoded protein is CASSLAGPHEQYF.

This clone was counted between two and nine times. The J gene is TRBJ2-1, the V gene TRBV4-3; 12 bases agree with TRBD2. Germline CDR1 is LGHNA and CDR2 is YSLEER. This CDR3 is built from 17 residues. With V trimmed by 2 bases and J by 9 bases, 11 bases remained unmatched. CDR3 nucleotides: TGCGCCAGCAGCCAATCTCTAGCGGGGGGGCTGGAGGTTGAGCAGTTCTTC. Translated: CASSQSLAGGLEVEQFF.

V gene TRBV4-2 combines with J gene TRBJ1-2, with TRBD1 identical over 12 bases. The CDR3 has 16 residues. Trimming removed 6 bases from V and 6 bases from J; junction bases left unmatched: 11. Germline assignment: CDR1 LGHNA and CDR2 YNFKEQ. The CDR3 spells CASSLTGTGGGDGYTF. The CDR3 DNA follows: TGTGCCAGCAGTCTGACCGGGACAGGGGGCGGCGATGGCTACACCTTC.

The genes are TRBV4-1 and TRBJ2-7, with D possibly being TRBD1 (5 bases). The CDR3 loop spans 14 amino acids. Per the germline V gene, CDR1 is MGHRA and CDR2 is YSYEKL. V dropped 0 bases and J dropped 5 bases, with 11 bases sitting between them. As DNA, the CDR3 is TGCGCCAGCAGCCAAGAGAAGGGGCTCGACGAGCAGTACTTC. Residues: CASSQEKGLDEQYF.

The rearrangement links TRBV4-2 to TRBJ2-5, with 8 bases lining up with TRBD1. Germline V gene sequence: CDR1 LGHNA, CDR2 YNFKEQ. The CDR3 runs 16 residues. The V and J ends lost 0 bases and 0 bases, in that order; junction bases with no gene match: 3. The CDR3 DNA follows: TGTGCCAGCAGCCAAGAGAACAGGGGGAACCAAGAGACCCAGTACTTC. Translated, it gives CASSQENRGNQETQYF.

V and J are TRBV11-3 and TRBJ2-1, with a weak D call TRBD2 (6 bases). Trimming removed 0 bases from V and 9 bases from J, with 18 bases in between. CDR1 and CDR2 (germline): SGHNT, YENEEA. This CDR3 contains 16 residues. CDR3 region: CASSLDRKEGRGEQFF. The CDR3 DNA follows: TGTGCCAGCAGCTTAGACAGGAAGGAGGGAAGGGGTGAGCAGTTCTTC.

The chain combines TRBV6-5 with TRBJ1-1; TRBD1 is a possible D gene (6 bases). V shed 6 bases and J shed 6 bases, with 20 bases lying between them. Germline V gene sequence: CDR1 MNHEY, CDR2 SVGAGI. This CDR3 spans 15 amino acids. CDR3 DNA sequence: TGTGCCAGCAGCCTTCGCTCACAGGGTGGGTCTGAAGCTTTCTTT. This encodes CASSLRSQGGSEAFF.

The chain couples TRBV19 to TRBJ1-2; possibly TRBD1 for D (5 bases). There are 15 residues in the CDR3. The V end lost 3 bases, the J end lost 3 bases, and 14 bases lay between the germline ends. CDR1 is LNHDA and CDR2 is SQIVND in the germline V gene (reference sequence). The CDR3 loop reads CASSIHRRVDYGYTF. The CDR3 DNA sequence: TGTGCCAGTAGTATTCACCGCAGGGTGGACTATGGCTACACCTTC.

The V gene is TRBV10-3, the J gene TRBJ1-1; weak D call: TRBD1 (5 bases). This CDR3 contains 12 residues. V was cut by 5 bases and J by 6 bases, with 10 bases left in between. Germline V lookup: CDR1 ENHRY, CDR2 SYGVKD. CDR3 in DNA: TGTGCCATCAGTCCGGGACTTCCTGAAGCTTTCTTT. This encodes CAISPGLPEAFF.

The chain joins TRBV5-8 to TRBJ2-7; 7 bases fit TRBD1. V lost 3 bases, J lost 2 bases, and 11 bases stayed unmatched. Germline V gene data show CDR1 as SGHTS and CDR2 as YDEGEE. This CDR3 is built from 16 residues. The CDR3: CASSSDHGTAAYEQYF. The CDR3 coding sequence is TGTGCCAGCAGCTCCGACCACGGGACAGCTGCCTACGAGCAGTACTTC.

The rearrangement links TRBV28 to TRBJ1-6, with no clear D. V lost 4 bases, J lost 9 bases, and 7 bases lay in between. There are 12 residues in the CDR3. CDR1 and CDR2 from the germline V gene are MDHEN and SYDVKM. The CDR3 spells CASSSSPSPLHF. CDR3 coding DNA: TGTGCCAGCAGTTCCTCTCCTTCACCCCTCCACTTT.

The chain combines TRBV4-1 with TRBJ2-7, with 8 bases fitting TRBD1. Unmatched junction bases numbered 7, after V lost 3 bases and J lost 3 bases. CDR1 MGHRA and CDR2 YSYEKL come from the germline V gene. CDR3 length: 15 amino acids. The CDR3 sequence: CASSHRQGLLYEQYF. DNA for the CDR3: TGCGCCAGCAGCCATAGACAGGGGCTCCTCTACGAGCAGTACTTC.

The rearrangement uses TRBV5-4 and TRBJ2-2; 8 positions match TRBD2. The ends lost 0 bases at V and 1 base at J; junction bases unmatched: 5. The CDR3 is 17 residues long. The germline V gene has CDR1 SGHNT and CDR2 YYREEE (reference sequence). CDR3 protein: CASSLAPSGGNTGELFF. The CDR3 DNA reads TGTGCCAGCAGCTTGGCCCCCAGCGGGGGGAACACCGGGGAGCTGTTTTTT.

This sequence joins TRBV10-3 and TRBJ2-7, with TRBD2 identical over 14 bases. With V trimmed by 4 bases and J by 5 bases, 13 bases remained unmatched. Germline CDR1 reads ENHRY; CDR2 reads SYGVKD. The CDR3 has 18 amino acids. The CDR3 DNA sequence: TGTGCCATCAGTGGGGATTCCCCGGGACTAGCGGGGGACGACGAGCAGTACTTC. Its protein product is CAISGDSPGLAGDDEQYF.

This clone has a single count. The chain recombines TRBV6-5 with TRBJ1-1; no clear D. Trimming cost V 6 bases and J 5 bases, with 16 bases left between them. This CDR3 is built from 14 residues. The V gene's germline CDR1 is MNHEY and CDR2 SVGAGI. CDR3 DNA sequence: TGTGCCAGCAGGAGGTGGCGGGCGAGGACTGAAGCTTTCTTT. This encodes CASRRWRARTEAFF.

V is TRBV5-1 and J is TRBJ2-2, with D possibly matching TRBD1 (6 bases). Trimming shortened V by 2 bases and J by 5 bases, and 22 bases separated the two germline ends. Per germline, CDR1 SGHRS and CDR2 YFSETQ. The CDR3 sequence is 18 residues long. The CDR3 DNA reads TGCGCCAGCAGCTTCTCCTACAGGGCCAGAGTGCCTACCGGGGAGCTGTTTTTT. Amino acids: CASSFSYRARVPTGELFF.

V is TRBV29-1 and J is TRBJ2-1; D is unclear. CDR1 and CDR2 from the germline V gene are SQVTM and ANQGSEA. With 2 bases removed from V and 8 bases from J, the gap between germline ends came to 13 bases. There are 13 residues in the CDR3. CDR3 nucleotides: TGCAGCGTTGAAATACAAAATGGCGATGAGCAGTTCTTC. Translated: CSVEIQNGDEQFF.

The gene calls are TRBV13 and TRBJ2-7; possible D gene TRBD1, 6 bases. Trimming stripped 5 bases from V and 5 bases from J, with 19 bases between. The CDR3 covers 15 residues. Germline assignment: CDR1 PRHDT and CDR2 FYEKMQ (reference sequence). CDR3: CASSRMGALKDEQYF. The CDR3 nucleotides read TGTGCCAGCAGCCGTATGGGGGCCCTTAAGGACGAGCAGTACTTC.

This chain links TRBV9 with TRBJ2-3, with 10 positions matching TRBD2. Germline V gene data show CDR1 as SGDLS and CDR2 as YYNGEE. This CDR3 is 16 amino acids long. With 0 bases clipped from V and 6 bases from J, the junction kept 7 bases outside the gene matches. The DNA for the CDR3 is TGTGCCAGCAGCGTAGTCCAGCGGGGGGGCTGGGATACGCAGTATTTT. This codes for CASSVVQRGGWDTQYF.

This clone was counted a single time. The chain carries TRBV6-5 and TRBJ2-5; D unresolved. The V gene's germline CDR1 is MNHEY and CDR2 SVGAGI. This CDR3 is built from 14 residues. V lost 0 bases, J lost 0 bases, and 5 bases lay in between. The DNA of the CDR3 is TGTGCCAGCAGTTACTCGATTGACCAAGAGACCCAGTACTTC. Translation gives CASSYSIDQETQYF.

CDR3 amino acids: CASSLNGASSIYEQYF. The CDR3 DNA reads as TGCGCCAGCAGCTTGAACGGGGCCTCTAGTATCTACGAGCAGTACTTC. The V and J genes are TRBV5-1 and TRBJ2-7; perhaps D is TRBD1 or TRBD2 (5 bases each). This CDR3 is built from 16 residues. V was shortened by 1 base and J by 3 bases, with 17 bases between the two germline ends. Germline loops: CDR1 SGHRS, CDR2 YFSETQ.

V gene TRBV4-2 combines with J gene TRBJ1-3; D gene unclear. V was cut by 1 base and J by 2 bases, with 3 bases left in between. Germline V CDR1 and CDR2: LGHNA, YNFKEQ. CDR3 length: 13 amino acids. As DNA, the CDR3 is TGTGCCAGCAGCCAAGGGGCTGGAAACACCATATATTTT. Translation gives CASSQGAGNTIYF.

This chain uses TRBV9 with TRBJ2-1, with a tentative D call TRBD1 (5 bases). Trimming removed 0 bases from V and 0 bases from J, with 10 bases in between. The germline V gene has CDR1 SGDLS and CDR2 YYNGEE. The CDR3 is made up of 16 amino acids. CDR3 region: CASSVGGRSSYNEQFF. The DNA of the CDR3 is TGTGCCAGCAGCGTAGGGGGCAGGAGCTCCTACAATGAGCAGTTCTTC.

CDR3 nucleotide sequence: TGTGCCAGCAGGGCTGGACAGGGAGAGGGCTATAATTCACCCCTCCACTTT. Translation gives CASRAGQGEGYNSPLHF. V is TRBV2 and J is TRBJ1-6, with 8 bases aligning to TRBD1. The length of the CDR3 is 17 residues. The trim removed 6 bases at V and 3 bases at J, leaving 10 bases unmatched. CDR1 and CDR2 from the germline V gene are SNHLY and FYNNEI. Full variable domain (outside the CDR3, taken from reference TRBV2 and TRBJ1-6): EPEVTQTPSHQVTQMGQEVILRCVPISNHLYFYWYRQILGQKVEFLVSFYNNEISEKSEIFDDQFSVERPDGSNFTLKIRSTKLEDSAMYFCASRAGQGEGYNSPLHFGNGTRLTVT.

This chain joins TRBV6-5 and TRBJ2-1; tentatively, D is TRBD2 (6 bases). The V gene lost 8 bases and the J gene lost 6 bases, with 14 bases spanning the gap. CDR3 length: 13 residues. Germline values: CDR1 MNHEY, CDR2 SVGAGI. The CDR3 coding sequence is TGTGCCAGCGTATCGGGGGTCCGCAATGAGCAGTTCTTC. Its protein is CASVSGVRNEQFF.